This TCR beta chain was captured in a study of PD-L1 blockade in urothelial cancer. Across the study: Each patient had 0 to 3 earlier chemotherapy regimens. The analyses of blood took place 3 weeks (second dose) and 6 weeks after treatment start. The study recovered a median of 141,255 T cells per blood sample.

Libraries were prepared by immunoSEQ multiplex PCR; TCRdb keeps only in-frame clonotypes and omits some of them. The repertoire has approximately 83,000 clones, roughly 83% of them found once; the top ten carry around 7.7%. Time point given: peripheral blood 6 weeks after treatment start. The source material was PBMCs, sampled around atezolizumab (anti-PD-L1) treatment. The source is a man between 65 and 85 years old with urothelial cancer.

The CDR3 DNA reads as TGCAGCGTTAGGGAGACGAGCAATCAGCCCCAGCATTTT. It is translated as CSVRETSNQPQHF. J is TRBJ1-5 and V is TRBV29-1; D is uncertain. Germline CDR1 SQVTM, CDR2 ANQGSEA. The CDR3 spans 13 residues. V was pared by 5 bases and J by 1 base, with 9 bases between.